This T cell receptor beta chain is drawn from a study of CD4 T cells in relation to SARS-CoV-2 and coronaviruses. The CDR3 extends over 15 amino acids. Germline-derived CDR1 and CDR2 are SGHRS and YFSETQ. The trim removed 3 bases at V and 4 bases at J, leaving 7 bases unmatched. CD4+ T cells from unexposed donors were obtained before the COVID-19 pandemic (2011-2018). CD4 enrichment then naive enrichment separated naive from memory CD4+ cells. Points from the study as a whole: Samples before the pandemic and after infection were not matched within any donor. In around 67% of donors, memory CD4+ clonotypes crossrecognized SARS-CoV-2 and at least one common cold coronavirus spike.

The assay was immunoSEQ multiplex PCR, and TCRdb's table has in-frame clones only and misses some. The data contain around 65,000 clones, 75% to 90% of them singletons. Points on this clone: The antigen remains unidentified.

This TCR came from a human donor in good health. The specimen was memory CD4+ T cells from PBMCs. The chain has TRBV5-1 and TRBJ2-5; TRBD2 matches 9 bases. The CDR3 coding sequence is TGCGCCAGCAGCTCATATCTGGGACTAGCAGAGACCCAGTACTTC. Translation gives CASSSYLGLAETQYF.